This record looks at one TCR beta chain sequence and its context. This clone's antigen is unknown. A much larger clonotype is one base distant, so this may be a read error. The time point label, as the study defines it: pre-sensitization, week 0. In light of the paper, this sample's treatment or condition label describes: therapeutic diphenylcyclopropenone sensitization with weekly scalp DPC. At each patch-test visit, blood was drawn before the patch test was applied. To be eligible, patients had to be aged 18 to 70, diagnosed with alopecia and judged suitable for DPC therapy, while pregnant patients were excluded. Total RNA was isolated from unfractionated whole blood collected in Tempus Blood RNA tubes. The data were taken from a study of human T cells and chemical hapten exposure (dated by TCRdb to 2020 to 2023). In terms of the full investigation: For sensitization, 2% DPC in acetone was applied to a roughly 2 cm by roughly 2 cm area of upper inner arm skin. Weekly therapeutic DPC doses were additionally applied to the scalp of patients throughout the roughly 23-week study period. Patch testing was done on the upper back using Finn chambers containing 0.01% DPC, and results were scored after 6 days according to International Contact Dermatitis Research Group standards. The patient cohort, mostly female, included alopecia areata with under or over 50% scalp involvement, alopecia totalis and alopecia universalis. The libraries were sequenced as a pool, and the TCR yield per sample differed mostly because of small variations in library volumes within the pool. This study followed changes in the peripheral blood TCR repertoire in vivo during primary and secondary sensitization of alopecia patients to the hapten diphenylcyclopropenone (DPC). Blood was sampled from patients pre-sensitization (week 0) and at 2, 6 and about 24 weeks after DPC sensitization. Under 30 alopecia patients gave blood for TCR sequencing at one to four time points (pre-sensitization, 2, 6 and 24 weeks). The paper as a whole reports these results and caveats: After repeated subsampling, changes were observed in the strength of the expansion versus patch-test correlation and in the threshold at which the correlation became significant. Expanded TCRs formed significantly more large CDR3 similarity clusters than pre-sensitization or healthy control sets, consistent with antigen-driven responses. A positive correlation was found between the number of PT1 expanded TCRs and patch test score, with significance reached at thresholds 8, 16 and 32 but not 4. Because every patient had alopecia, a presumed autoimmune disease, the patients' immune response might differ from that of healthy individuals. DPC sensitization did not change how many TCRs were above 1 in 1000 frequency, and no evidence was found of alterations in global repertoire structure.

V lost 0 bases and J lost 5 bases; the stretch between them is 10 bases long. Including cysteine and phenylalanine, the CDR3 has 14 amino acids. The DNA shown is the 42-base CDR3, in frame from base 1. Sequences LNHNV (CDR1) and YYDKDF (CDR2) are obtained from the germline V gene (reference sequence). Library preparation employed RACE. The sample was run on a NextSeq 500. During library preparation, unique molecular identifiers were attached to individual cDNA molecules so that TCRs could be counted in a quantitative, reproducible way. From each blood RNA sample, both TCR alpha and TCR beta chains were sequenced. Per the source publication's procedure: Samples had a median of 95,638 TCRs, with a range from roughly 23,224 to 700,000. V, J and CDR3 annotation of the TCR reads was performed with the Decombinator software suite. For the PS versus PT1 abundance plots, all samples were subsampled to the same number of TCRs (28,000). Expanded TCRs were defined as absent before sensitization and observed at least eight times at the 2-week time point. The public reads were quality trimmed at Q25 with fastp and then assembled into clones with MiXCR by TCRdb, keeping productive beta chains. Merged by CDR3 protein, the rows form single entries marked with the most common genes and DNA. TCRdb's processing, not the study's, gives the V and J calls here. Recorded for this sample are 350,000 to 450,000 distinct CDR3 sequences; 4% to 6% of them occurred a single time. The ten largest clones capture roughly 2.6% of the sample.

The clonotype originates from a woman aged 50 to 60 with alopecia areata. Some clones in this sample may be carry-over from other donors' samples. The sequences come from whole blood, collected in connection with sensitization to the hapten diphenylcyclopropenone (DPC). The rearrangement joined TRBV15 to TRBJ1-1; there is no confident call for the D gene. The CDR3 protein: CATSRDTKWTEAFF. The sequenced DNA: TGTGCCACCAGCAGAGATACCAAGTGGACTGAAGCTTTCTTT.